This TCR beta chain was observed in a study of cytomegalovirus exposure and HLA in healthy donors (TCRdb year 2017). About the investigation overall: In an earlier analysis of around 540 of the donors, 276 Gb of sequence data and 90 million to 130 million unique TCR beta sequences from about 179 million T cells were reported. Approximately 310 gigabases of sequencing data and approximately 85 million unique TCR sequences were included in an early release covering around 650 HLA-typed donors. A later analysis re-analyzed previously published TCR beta repertoires from approximately 700 donors and added high-resolution HLA genotyping to study TCR occurrence patterns. HLA typing included class I and class II loci at four-digit resolution. Of the approximately 400 genotyped donors, approximately 80% fell in the genetic ancestry cluster associated with self-reported Caucasian donors. High-throughput TCR immunosequencing, statistical association of individual TCRs with disease status, and machine learning were combined to predict cytomegalovirus infection status. The later analysis used no new phenotypic data to find candidate immune exposures, relying instead on TCR beta sequences and their occurrence across donors. The number of donors typed differed by locus, with about 629-630 for A, B, C, DRB1 and DQB1, over 500 for DQA1, approximately 580 for DPA1, and about 450 for DPB1. All discovery cohort repertoires had been generated using a single sequencing platform. An earlier analysis of some 600 of the donors applied high-throughput TCR beta sequencing to assess whether each TCR beta V gene segment acted as functional or pseudogenic. Using immunosequencing, the study profiled T cell repertoires from 640 or so subjects and related those repertoires to cytomegalovirus serostatus. A later genetic analysis took genome-wide SNP genotypes for about 60% of the roughly 670 donors and used that subset as a discovery cohort. On average, about 200,000 unique TCR beta nucleotide sequences were sequenced per donor among 398 genotyped donors of the cohort, with 15% to 20% of those sequences being non-productive. In addition to the first cohort of roughly 700 subjects, a separate validation cohort of under 150 different subjects was used. The study was designed to test whether signatures of past pathogen exposure could be identified by cataloging public T cell receptors. A handful of DR-DQ haplotypes were handled as single units for association and clustering because linkage in the cohort was strong. Donor age, sex, ethnicity and CMV serostatus were compiled together with the repertoire data.

General findings and caveats noted by the study authors: When HLA alleles, especially DR and DQ, strongly co-occurred, attributing TCR associations to individual alleles was difficult. In a later genetic analysis, fewer N-insertions in productive TCRs were reported among donors in an Asian-associated ancestry cluster than the roughly 700-donor mean. Because some donors lacked HLA typing at each locus, the association tests relied only on the typed subset. Because counts were too low, seventeen rarely observed V segments, including chromosome 9 orphons, were left out of the earlier analysis of 587 of the donors. In a later analysis, several top co-occurrence clusters were reported to appear linked to parvovirus B19, influenza, CMV and Epstein-Barr virus. Correlated functional status among segregating V segments might reflect linkage disequilibrium, but an unknown experimental factor could not be ruled out. A later analysis associated 15,000 to 20,000 TCR beta sequences with specific HLA alleles at a false discovery rate of 0.05. In a later analysis, HLA-associated TCR beta chains were found to be more clonally expanded and to have lower generation probabilities than equally common non-associated chains. The classifier was reported to diagnose cytomegalovirus status with high specificity and sensitivity in both the original cohort and the validation cohort. A later genetic analysis associated a missense DCLRE1C variant with V-gene and J-gene trimming of TCR beta chains, and an independent cohort replicated the association. Some IMGT-functional V segments, including TRBV6-2 and TRBV6-3, could not be distinguished by the 87-base-pair reads and were therefore excluded. The study gave a list of roughly 150 TCR beta chains associated with cytomegalovirus. In a later analysis, TCR association rates were found to vary across HLA loci, with the most associated TCRs seen for DRB1 alleles and the fewest for HLA-C alleles. Across donors, most TCR sequences were observed very rarely, whereas some public TCRs were present in many individuals. In an earlier analysis of some 550 of the donors, most TCR beta V segments were observed in productive rearrangements about 90% or about 30% of the time, broadly matching IMGT annotations. The only immune exposure information available for the cohort was CMV serostatus. The authors suggested that the approach could potentially be generalized to other disease states and immunological phenotypes. A cluster of highly shared sequence variants was judged likely to be a technical artifact of the sequencing pipeline. Most CMV-associated TCR beta chains appeared to be HLA-restricted in a later analysis, and the HLA associations seemed to be driven largely by CMV exposure. The cohort was sequenced for TCR beta chains only, and without alpha or paired-chain data the features that could be detected were limited. In vitro tests confirmed that a few of the cytomegalovirus-associated TCR beta chains recognize cytomegalovirus antigens. A further reported finding was that TCR beta sequences accurately predicted the HLA-A and HLA-B alleles for most subjects in the first cohort. Roughly uniform sequencing depth across donors was assumed in presence/absence analyses, although this assumption may not hold.

Clipping removes 7 bases from V and 6 bases from J, with 7 as the unmatched junction base count. The germline V gene encodes CDR1 SQVTM and CDR2 ANQGSEA. Measured from the cysteine to the phenylalanine, the CDR3 is 12 residues long. The DNA shown is the 36-base CDR3, in frame from base 1. The cohort consisted of some 730 healthy bone marrow donors. All cohort members were sampled while nominally healthy, although unrecorded immune exposures were likely present. The donor tested CMV seropositive, placing the donor among the 250 to 350 seropositive members of the cohort. Each donor provided a peripheral blood sample, and peripheral blood mononuclear cells were used for TCR beta sequencing. The Qiagen DNeasy Blood Extraction Kit was used to extract genomic DNA from the blood cell samples. As to this clone: Its antigen is currently not known. No much larger clone exists at a distance of one base, and base qualities are not known.

The library was generated by the immunoSEQ multiplex PCR assay. For the multiplex PCR, a mixture combining 60 forward primers for TCR Vbeta segments and 13 reverse primers for TCR Jbeta segments was used. The CDR3 region of rearranged TCR beta genes was amplified from genomic DNA with a multiplex PCR assay. Amplified TCR beta libraries were sequenced as 87-base-pair reads on the Illumina HiSeq System. Processing in the source paper ran as follows. Across the 600 to 700 repertoires, a later analysis counted 80 million or so unique TCR beta chains, around 10 million of which were shared by at least two donors. To remove PCR and sequencing errors, raw reads were error-corrected and collapsed into unique sequences using a nearest-neighbor algorithm that merged closely related sequences. CDR3 sequences were aligned to IMGT reference sequences to assign V, D and J gene segments. For a sequence to be retained, a match of at least six nucleotides was required to both a V gene segment and a J gene segment. Rearrangements were classified as productive when the CDR3 lacked stop codons and remained in frame with V and J, and all other rearrangements were classified as non-productive. CDR3 was defined according to IMGT convention as the region running from the second conserved V-encoded cysteine to the conserved J-encoded phenylalanine. The earlier analysis of fewer than 750 of the donors excluded sequences that lacked an unambiguous match to a single V gene segment. In an earlier analysis of approximately 590 of the donors, V segments were called functional above 56.7% productive rearrangements and were called segregating when the between-donor standard deviation exceeded 5%. A statistical classification framework was built to diagnose cytomegalovirus status from the catalog of TCR beta chain sequences. In a later analysis, TCR nucleotide sequences were compared against IMGT/GENE-DB human TR gene sequences so that V and J genes could be assigned. A later analysis assigned CDR3 sequences and most-parsimonious VDJ recombination scenarios with the TCRdist pipeline. In a later analysis, each TCR beta chain was defined by its CDR3 amino acid sequence together with its V-gene family, and reads without a unique V-gene family were excluded. In a later analysis, around 650 highly shared, low-generation-probability nucleotide sequences were removed to address suspected cross-contamination and a sequencing artifact. In a later analysis, a clonal expansion index for each public chain was calculated from normalized within-repertoire ranks of inferred template counts. In a later analysis, generation probabilities were computed with a VDJ recombination model fitted to out-of-frame rearrangements, and the resulting probabilities were checked against IGoR. Hypergeometric tests were used in a later analysis to score TCR-TCR, TCR-HLA and TCR-CMV co-occurrence, with a repertoire-size bias correction applied to the TCR pairs. A later analysis estimated false discovery rates by permuting HLA or CMV assignments 20 times. A later analysis grouped co-occurring TCRs with DBSCAN, adding TCRdist sequence similarity when clustering within HLA-allele-positive subsets. Repertoires with fewer than 30,000 or more than 120,000 public chains were left out of co-occurrence clustering, as were about 5 repertoires with anomalous nucleotide sharing. TCRdb re-hosts the immuneACCESS table, in-frame sequences only. Its copies lack some clones; in the studies checked, an unresolved V gene accounts for under half of them, and the cause for the rest is not known. V and J calls and clone size are given by that table; D and trimming were obtained from the DNA. For this sample the table gives nearly 110,000 clones, of which more than 75% were detected only once. Jointly, the top ten make up roughly 6.5% of the sample.

Input material: PBMCs. The sequence links TRBV29-1 to TRBJ2-3; a stretch of 7 junction bases matches TRBD1. This TCR was sampled from a woman between 50 and 59 years old in good health and CMV-seropositive. The DNA is TGCAGCGCCCTACAGGGGTCGGATACGCAGTATTTT. This sequence encodes CSALQGSDTQYF.